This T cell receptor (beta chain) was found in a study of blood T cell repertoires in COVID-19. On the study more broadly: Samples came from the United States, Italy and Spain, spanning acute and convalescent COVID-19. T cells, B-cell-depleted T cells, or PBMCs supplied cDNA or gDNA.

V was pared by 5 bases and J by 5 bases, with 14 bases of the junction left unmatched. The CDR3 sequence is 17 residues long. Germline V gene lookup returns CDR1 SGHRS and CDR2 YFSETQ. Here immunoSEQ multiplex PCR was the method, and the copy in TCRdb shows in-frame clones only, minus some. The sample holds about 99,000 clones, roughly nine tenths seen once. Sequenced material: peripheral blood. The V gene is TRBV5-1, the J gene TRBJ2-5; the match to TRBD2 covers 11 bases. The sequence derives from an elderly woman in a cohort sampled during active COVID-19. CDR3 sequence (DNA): TGCGCCAGCAGATCACGTTGGCTTAGCGGGGGGGAGGAGACCCAGTACTTC. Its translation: CASRSRWLSGGEETQYF.